Many counts were recorded for the clone carrying this T cell receptor beta chain. Amplified TCR beta CDR3 regions derived from RNA transcripts. The HTBI primer set was used in a first-round RT-PCR of the TCR CDR3. MiXCR, applied by TCRdb to the multiplex PCR reads, yields one record per CDR3 protein. The sample consists of roughly 290,000 distinct CDR3 sequences, roughly 13% of them appearing once. Used for diagnoses were clinical symptoms, serum thyroxine and TRAb, thyroid ultrasound and orbital computed tomography. This entry belongs to a study of T cells in Graves' hyperthyroidism and ophthalmopathy. The germline V gene encodes CDR1 GTSNPN and CDR2 SVGIG (reference sequence). CDR3 length: 12 residues. The V end lost 3 bases, the J end lost 5 bases, and 10 bases lay between the germline ends.

The sequence was collected from a woman aged 35 to 49 with Graves' hyperthyroidism. The chain couples TRBV30 to TRBJ1-1, with unresolved D. Sequenced material: blood. The CDR3, as DNA: TGTGCCTGGAGACGGGCGGTTACTGAAGCTTTCTTT. This codes for CAWRRAVTEAFF.